Included here is one T cell receptor beta chain sequence, with context. TCRdb's copy holds only in-frame clones and misses some; the assay was immunoSEQ multiplex PCR. The sample consists of roughly 90,000 clones, 70% to 85% of them appearing once. These data belong to a study of blood T cell repertoires in COVID-19. Background on the study: In each case, the material was cDNA or gDNA derived from T cells, B-cell-depleted T cells, or PBMCs.

Germline CDR1 is SGHVS and CDR2 is FQNEAQ. V was trimmed by 3 bases and J by 0 bases, leaving 12 bases between them. CDR3 length equals 15 residues. The clonotype comes from a woman older than 75 with COVID-19, enrolled during active disease. What was sequenced was peripheral blood. The chain links TRBV7-8 to TRBJ2-7, with D possibly being TRBD2 (5 bases). The CDR3: CASSFGGLSSYEQYF. The CDR3 region has the DNA TGTGCCAGCAGCTTCGGCGGGTTAAGCTCCTACGAGCAGTACTTC.